This T cell receptor (beta chain) emerged from a study of blood T cell repertoires in COVID-19. About the research overall: The origin of the acute and convalescent COVID-19 samples was the United States, Italy and Spain. The cDNA or gDNA used as material had been derived from T cells, B-cell-depleted T cells, or PBMCs.

The CDR3 sequence is 14 residues long. V dropped 6 bases and J dropped 4; count of bases not matched to a gene: 5. Per the germline V gene, CDR1 is MGHDK and CDR2 is SYGVNS. In the study's own analysis: It was from reference gene primer amplification that nucleated cell counts were estimated. Sequencing was performed with immunoSEQ multiplex PCR; in TCRdb, only in-frame clones are kept and a portion is missing. Clone size and the V and J calls come from that table; the DNA yielded D and trimming. The sample consists of roughly 160,000 clones, just over 85% of them appearing once. What was sequenced was peripheral blood. The source of this sequence is a man aged 50-60 years with active or convalescent COVID-19. V is TRBV25-1 and J is TRBJ2-7; 11 nucleotides line up with TRBD1. CDR3 residues: CASSSRDRGYEQYF. The CDR3, as DNA: TGTGCCAGCAGCAGCCGGGACAGGGGGTACGAGCAGTACTTC.